Shown below are 10 T cell receptor beta chains from a single sample sequenced in a study of a mutant IDH1 vaccine in newly diagnosed glioma. The sample's time point: baseline, week 1 (first vaccination visit). Treatment meaning: pre-vaccination baseline after standard-of-care therapy. The table came from immunoSEQ multiplex PCR; TCRdb's copy has only in-frame clones and leaves some out. The sample shows tens of thousands of clones, 90% to 95% of them seen only once. Sequenced here: PBMCs, sampled from a glioma patient treated with radiotherapy, temozolomide or both. These TCRs come from a man aged 35-49 years with glioma.

The chain recombines TRBV7-2 with TRBJ1-1; no clear D. The germline V gene encodes CDR1 SGHTA and CDR2 FQGNSA. V lost 1 base, J lost 2 bases, and 5 bases lay in between. The CDR3 consists of 13 residues. The DNA of the CDR3 is TGTGCCAGCAGCTTAGAAGTTAACACTGAAGCTTTCTTT. It yields the protein CASSLEVNTEAFF.

V usage is TRBV30 and J usage is TRBJ1-2, with a tentative D call TRBD1 (5 bases). The CDR3 sequence is 13 residues long. The V and J ends lost 5 bases and 6 bases respectively, with 16 bases between them. The V gene's germline CDR1 is GTSNPN and CDR2 SVGIG (reference sequence). The chain's CDR3 is CAWGRARVHGYTF. The CDR3 DNA is TGTGCCTGGGGTCGGGCCAGGGTCCATGGCTACACCTTC.

V usage is TRBV7-8 and J usage is TRBJ2-1, with 13 nucleotides matching TRBD2. This CDR3 has 13 amino acids. V dropped 1 base and J dropped 14; count of bases not matched to a gene: 2. Germline loops: CDR1 SGHVS, CDR2 FQNEAQ. The CDR3 sequence is CASSLGTSGGEFF. The CDR3 nucleotides are TGTGCCAGCAGCTTAGGTACTAGCGGGGGGGAGTTCTTC.

The chain combines TRBV28 with TRBJ1-5; 9 bases are shared with TRBD1. The CDR3 is 19 residues long. V trimming: 3 bases; J trimming: 0 bases; junction bases outside the gene matches: 12. In germline, CDR1 is MDHEN, CDR2 SYDVKM. The CDR3 DNA is TGTGCCAGCAGTTTTCACCCGGGACAGGGAGCGTATAGCAATCAGCCCCAGCATTTT. It specifies CASSFHPGQGAYSNQPQHF.

J is TRBJ2-7 and V is TRBV19; 11 nucleotides align to TRBD2. The junction had 5 bases not matched to a gene; V was cut back by 1 base and J by 6 bases. The germline V gene encodes CDR1 LNHDA and CDR2 SQIVND (reference sequence). CDR3 length equals 15 residues. The CDR3 loop reads CASSIGLLAGAEQYF. In DNA, the CDR3 is TGTGCCAGTAGTATAGGGTTACTAGCGGGAGCCGAGCAGTACTTC.

This sequence joins TRBV5-6 and TRBJ1-3; tentative D call: TRBD1 (5 bases). CDR3 length: 14 residues. Deletions cut 0 bases from V and 6 bases from J, with 10 bases between. Germline V gives CDR1 SGHDT, CDR2 YYEEEE. DNA for the CDR3: TGTGCCAGCAGCTTGGGCGGGACTTCAAACACCATATATTTT. This translates into CASSLGGTSNTIYF.

This chain joins TRBV5-1 and TRBJ2-7; possibly TRBD1 for D (5 bases). V was shortened by 6 bases and J by 3 bases, with 19 bases between the two germline ends. Germline V gene lookup returns CDR1 SGHRS and CDR2 YFSETQ. This CDR3 spans 15 amino acids. CDR3 coding DNA: TGCGCCAGCACAAGGGCTCTAGACAGAAACTACGAGCAGTACTTC. Protein product: CASTRALDRNYEQYF.

The rearrangement uses TRBV5-1 and TRBJ1-5; D might be TRBD1 (6 bases). The CDR3 extends over 14 amino acids. Trimming cost V 5 bases and J 1 base, with 10 bases left between them. The germline gives CDR1 SGHRS, CDR2 YFSETQ. CDR3 nucleotides: TGCGCCAGCAGACAGGGATTGAGCAATCAGCCCCAGCATTTT. It is translated as CASRQGLSNQPQHF.

The chain links TRBV7-2 to TRBJ2-7; tentative D call: TRBD2 (6 bases). Germline V gene sequence: CDR1 SGHTA, CDR2 FQGNSA. Trimming stripped 5 bases from V and 2 bases from J, with 13 bases between. This CDR3 has 14 amino acids. This CDR3 is CASSLGTSTYEQYF. In nucleotides, the CDR3 is TGTGCCAGCAGCCTAGGGACTTCAACCTACGAGCAGTACTTC.

The CDR3 DNA follows: TGTGCCAGTAGTGGAATAGGAGGATACGAGCAGTACTTC. Residues: CASSGIGGYEQYF. The gene calls are TRBV19 and TRBJ2-7; D possibly corresponds to TRBD2 (5 bases). The V and J ends lost 5 bases and 4 bases respectively, with 12 bases between them. CDR3 length: 13 amino acids. The germline V gene has CDR1 LNHDA and CDR2 SQIVND (reference sequence).